One sample yielded the 17 T cell receptor beta chains listed below, sequenced in a study of blood T cell repertoires in COVID-19. Generated by immunoSEQ multiplex PCR, the TCRdb table keeps only in-frame clones and is missing some. The table has under 500,000 clones, roughly 90% seen once. Source material: peripheral blood. The receptors derive from a woman in her twenties or thirties with acute or convalescent COVID-19.

The chain has TRBV6-2 or TRBV6-3 and TRBJ2-7, with 12 bases aligning to TRBD2. The CDR3 consists of 16 residues. Germline V lookup: CDR1 MNHEY, CDR2 SVGEGT. The junction had 6 bases not matched to a gene; V was cut back by 4 bases and J by 2 bases. CDR3 nucleotides: TGTGCCAGCAGTTCCCGACTAGCGGGGGCCACCTACGAGCAGTACTTC. Translated, it gives CASSSRLAGATYEQYF.

As to this clone: The junction departs from the called germline gene at one end, perhaps through a read error. The chain combines TRBV10-1 with TRBJ1-2; unclear D gene. In germline, CDR1 is WNHNN, CDR2 SYGVQD (reference sequence). The CDR3 extends over 9 amino acids. The CDR3 is CASSGRSPF. As DNA, the CDR3 is TGCGCCAGCAGTGGGAGGTCCCCCTTC.

CDR3 region: CASSLGRTGELFF. The CDR3 region has the DNA TGTGCCAGCAGTTTAGGGAGAACCGGGGAGCTGTTTTTT. The chain uses TRBV27 and TRBJ2-2, with a weak D call TRBD2 (5 bases). The CDR3 spans 13 residues. V was pared by 2 bases and J by 5 bases, with 6 bases between. Germline assignment: CDR1 MNHEY and CDR2 SMNVEV (reference sequence).

This clone was seen more than once but under ten times. V is TRBV4-2 and J is TRBJ2-5, with TRBD2 matching over 12 bases. The J segment lost 2 bases and the V segment lost 2 bases, leaving 0 bases of the junction unmatched. Germline lookup yields CDR1 LGHNA and CDR2 YNFKEQ. The CDR3 has 15 residues. The CDR3 region is CASSQLAGGQETQYF. CDR3 DNA: TGTGCCAGCAGCCAACTAGCGGGGGGGCAAGAGACCCAGTACTTC.

This clone was counted a single time. The V and J genes are TRBV9 and TRBJ2-3; 14 nucleotides line up with TRBD2. The CDR3 is 19 amino acids. The trim removed 0 bases at V and 2 bases at J, leaving 8 bases unmatched. CDR1 and CDR2 from the germline V gene are SGDLS and YYNGEE. The CDR3 spells CASSVGTSGGTLITDTQYF. In DNA, the CDR3 is TGTGCCAGCAGCGTAGGGACTAGCGGGGGGACCCTTATCACAGATACGCAGTATTTT.

V is TRBV10-1 and J is TRBJ1-4; 7 nucleotides match TRBD1. V lost 5 bases, J lost 4 bases, and 4 bases stayed unmatched. This CDR3 contains 14 residues. CDR1 WNHNN and CDR2 SYGVQD come from the germline V gene (reference sequence). CDR3 nucleotides: TGCGCCAGCAGTTCCGGGACAGTTAATGAAAAACTGTTTTTT. It translates to CASSSGTVNEKLFF.

Comment on this clone: Other DNA sequences in this sample translate to the same CDR3. The V gene is TRBV12-3 or TRBV12-4, the J gene TRBJ1-1, with D unclear. The CDR3 contains 12 residues. V lost 5 bases, J lost 4 bases, and 8 bases lay in between. The CDR3 sequence is CASSPTGTEAFF. The CDR3 DNA reads TGTGCCAGCAGTCCGACGGGCACTGAAGCTTTCTTT.

The J gene is TRBJ2-2, the V gene TRBV30, with a tentative D call TRBD2 (5 bases). In germline, CDR1 is GTSNPN, CDR2 SVGIG (reference sequence). This CDR3 is 15 amino acids long. The V and J ends lost 4 bases and 5 bases respectively, with 17 bases between them. The CDR3 region is CAWNGDEIGTGELFF. CDR3 bases: TGTGCCTGGAACGGGGATGAAATTGGAACCGGGGAGCTGTTTTTT.

The V call is TRBV21-1, the J call TRBJ1-4; the DNA was not used to check the table's D call, TRBD1. TRBV21-1 is noted as a pseudogene. This CDR3 has 15 residues. The CDR3 coding sequence is TGTGCCAGCAGCCCCCAAGACAGGGGGTGGGAAAAACTGTTTTTT. Its translation: CASSPQDRGWEKLFF.

CDR3 loop: CASSLMSGGTGELFF. The CDR3 DNA reads as TGTGCCAGCAGCTTAATGAGCGGGGGCACCGGGGAGCTGTTTTTT. V is TRBV7-3 and J is TRBJ2-2; 8 bases are shared with TRBD2. Germline CDR1 SGHTA, CDR2 FQGTGA. This CDR3 spans 15 amino acids. V gave up 1 base and J gave up 4 bases; unmatched junction bases: 2.

The V gene is TRBV18, the J gene TRBJ1-4, with 7 bases matching TRBD1. Per the germline V gene, CDR1 is KGHSH and CDR2 is LQKENI. V trimming: 2 bases; J trimming: 8 bases; junction bases outside the gene matches: 8. The CDR3 runs to 15 residues. Here the CDR3 DNA reads TGTGCCAGCTCACCAGAACAGGGGATAGGAGAAAAACTGTTTTTT. The encoded protein is CASSPEQGIGEKLFF.

This chain connects TRBV18 to TRBJ2-2; 7 bases agree with TRBD1. Germline trimming cut 4 bases from V and 0 bases from J; bases unmatched to any gene: 5. This CDR3 comprises 16 residues. Germline CDR1 and CDR2: KGHSH and LQKENI. CDR3 in DNA: TGTGCCAGCTCACGAGACAGGGTCCCGAACACCGGGGAGCTGTTTTTT. As protein: CASSRDRVPNTGELFF.

V is TRBV5-1 and J is TRBJ2-2; 10 bases line up with TRBD2. With 1 base clipped from V and 1 base from J, the junction kept 1 base outside the gene matches. This CDR3 spans 16 amino acids. The germline gives CDR1 SGHRS, CDR2 YFSETQ. The CDR3 DNA reads TGCGCCAGCAGCTTGCCTAGCGGGGGGAACACCGGGGAGCTGTTTTTT. This sequence encodes CASSLPSGGNTGELFF.

The chain recombines TRBV28 with TRBJ2-5, with 7 positions matching TRBD1. V lost 5 bases to trimming and J lost 5 bases; unmatched junction nucleotides: 14. Germline V gene data show CDR1 as MDHEN and CDR2 as SYDVKM. The CDR3 is 16 residues long. The CDR3 sequence: CASSAFGTADMETQYF. CDR3 in DNA: TGTGCCAGCAGTGCCTTCGGGACAGCTGATATGGAGACCCAGTACTTC.

This chain links TRBV3-1 (or the pseudogene TRBV3-2) with TRBJ2-7; 7 bases are shared with TRBD1. CDR1 and CDR2 (germline): LGHDT, YNNKEL (reference sequence). V was pared by 0 bases and J by 7 bases, with 9 bases of the junction left unmatched. This CDR3 contains 15 residues. DNA of the CDR3: TGTGCCAGCAGCCAAGATCTAGGGGGCCTGGGTGAGCAGTACTTC. This sequence encodes CASSQDLGGLGEQYF.

The V call is TRBV5-6, the J call TRBJ2-3, with a possible D match to TRBD2 (5 bases). Germline loops: CDR1 SGHDT, CDR2 YYEEEE. Trimming left V 3 bases short and J 11 bases short, with 13 bases between. There are 12 residues in the CDR3. CDR3 sequence: CASSSDSTGQYF. CDR3 DNA: TGTGCCAGCAGCTCGGACTCCACCGGGCAGTATTTT.

V and J are TRBV11-2 and TRBJ2-2; D ambiguous. The CDR3 runs 14 residues. Germline V CDR1 and CDR2: SGHAT, FQNNGV. V lost 5 bases and J lost 5, with 12 bases in between. CDR3: CASSAIQSTGELFF. The DNA of the CDR3 is TGTGCCAGCAGCGCTATACAGAGTACCGGGGAGCTGTTTTTT.